The T cell receptor beta chain described here comes from a study of T cell changes during pregnancy in multiple sclerosis (dated by TCRdb to between 2019 and 2020). Describing the broader study: The study examined how the T cell repertoire changed over the course of pregnancy in women with multiple sclerosis.

The receptor library was made with the immunoSEQ multiplex PCR assay. The table comes from immuneACCESS by way of TCRdb, which keeps in-frame sequences with V and J called. Part of the clones is missing from these tables; in studies checked, under half for an unresolved V gene and the rest for unknown reasons. The table for this sample lists 90,000 to 120,000 clones; 80% to 95% of them were counted only once. The top ten clones comprise 3% to 3.5% of the sample. From the cysteine through the phenylalanine, the CDR3 covers 16 amino acids. Of all the DNA, just the CDR3 is kept, 48 bases in frame from base 1. V is cut by 8 bases and J by 1 base, and the space between the germline ends is 20 bases. The germline V gene (reference sequence) specifies SEHNR as CDR1 and FQNEAQ as CDR2. On this clone itself: This clone's antigen is unknown. The sample holds no much larger clone one base away, and base qualities are not on file.

Here the sequenced sample was peripheral blood, taken after pregnancy. This clonotype originated in a female donor with multiple sclerosis, enrolled in a pregnancy study. The V and J genes are TRBV7-9 and TRBJ2-5, with TRBD1 as a weak D call on 6 bases. The CDR3 region: CASGGRPSGLQETQYF. The nucleotide sequence reads TGTGCCAGCGGGGGCCGGCCAAGCGGTCTCCAAGAGACCCAGTACTTC. The CDR3 plus the reference TRBV7-9 and TRBJ2-5 genes for the other parts give the full variable domain: DTGVSQNPRHKITKRGQNVTFRCDPISEHNRLYWYRQTLGQGPEFLTYFQNEAQLEKSRLLSDRFSAERPKGSFSTLEIQRTEQGDSAMYLCASGGRPSGLQETQYFGPGTRLLVL.